The next 2 T cell receptor beta chains were all read from a single sample in a study of blood T cell repertoires in COVID-19. Method: immunoSEQ multiplex PCR; TCRdb's copy keeps in-frame clones and lacks some. The table has about 160,000 clones, around 84% seen once. Sequenced material: peripheral blood. All receptors come from a human donor with acute or convalescent COVID-19. The donor label of this sample is uncertain.

The chain combines TRBV7-8 with TRBJ2-7; maybe TRBD1 (5 bases). Germline CDR1 and CDR2: SGHVS and FQNEAQ. The CDR3 contains 14 residues. Trimming pared 3 bases from V and 2 bases from J, leaving 11 bases between. CDR3 amino acids: CASSFYRSTYEQYF. The DNA for the CDR3 is TGTGCCAGCAGCTTCTACAGGTCGACCTACGAGCAGTACTTC. The entire variable domain, with the rest obtained from reference TRBV7-8 and TRBJ2-7, is as follows: GAGVSQSPRYKVAKRGQDVALRCDPISGHVSLFWYQQALGQGPEFLTYFQNEAQLDKSGLPSDRFFAERPEGSVSTLKIQRTQQEDSAVYLCASSFYRSTYEQYFGPGTRLTVT.

The gene calls are TRBV3-1 (or the pseudogene TRBV3-2) and TRBJ1-1, with 7 bases matching TRBD1. With 1 base clipped from V and 0 bases from J, the junction kept 17 bases outside the gene matches. The germline gives CDR1 LGHDT, CDR2 YNNKEL (reference sequence). The CDR3 is made up of 20 amino acids. The CDR3 DNA reads TGTGCCAGCAGCCAAGTCCGGGACAGCATATATAACAACCTGAACACTGAAGCTTTCTTT. Protein product: CASSQVRDSIYNNLNTEAFF.